This T cell receptor beta chain was captured in a study of blood T cell repertoires in COVID-19. About the study: Spain, Italy and the United States supplied samples that represented acute and convalescent COVID-19. Sources were T cells, B-cell-depleted T cells, or PBMCs; the material itself was cDNA or gDNA.

This CDR3 region has 12 residues. V was pared by 7 bases and J by 2 bases, with 1 base of the junction left unmatched. Germline V CDR1 and CDR2: SGHAT, FQNNGV. The protocol was immunoSEQ multiplex PCR, while the TCRdb copy is restricted to in-frame clones and leaves out a portion. This sample yields roughly 500,000 clones, of which 89% are seen a single time; roughly 0.84% belongs to the top ten. Sequenced: peripheral blood. The chain combines TRBV11-2 with TRBJ2-7; TRBD1 matches at 8 bases. The receptor was isolated from a man in his late teens or twenties with COVID-19, enrolled during active disease. CDR3 DNA sequence: TGTGCCAGCACAGGGGGCCCCTACGAGCAGTACTTC. Translation gives CASTGGPYEQYF.